Listed here are 23 T cell receptor beta chains from one sample, sequenced in a study of control samples from healthy donors and cancer patients. Here immunoSEQ multiplex PCR was the method, and the copy in TCRdb shows in-frame clones only, minus some. The table lists some 130,000 clones, about 92% of them singletons. Input material: blood. The receptor source for this set is a woman aged 45-65 years in good health.

The genes are TRBV5-4 and TRBJ1-6; 8 bases align to TRBD1. V shed 0 bases and J 7 bases; nucleotides not matched to a gene: 6. This CDR3 contains 16 residues. Germline V gene sequence: CDR1 SGHNT, CDR2 YYREEE (reference sequence). The CDR3, as DNA: TGTGCCAGCAGCTTGGCAACGGGACAGGTGAATTCACCCCTCCACTTT. This gives the protein CASSLATGQVNSPLHF.

This chain links TRBV18 with TRBJ2-5, with D possibly being TRBD1 (5 bases). Trimming removed 2 bases at V and 12 bases at J, with 13 bases between. Looked up from germline, CDR1 is KGHSH and CDR2 is LQKENI. The CDR3 is 12 residues long. The CDR3 DNA follows: TGTGCCAGCTCACCAGGGGCCGGAGAAGAGTACTTC. Protein product: CASSPGAGEEYF.

The genes are TRBV28 and TRBJ2-1, with TRBD2 matching over 7 bases. CDR1 is MDHEN and CDR2 is SYDVKM in the germline V gene. V was pared by 2 bases and J by 0 bases, with 4 bases of the junction left unmatched. The CDR3 contains 16 residues. CDR3 protein: CASSLLRGSSYNEQFF. The CDR3 DNA is TGTGCCAGCAGTTTACTGCGGGGGTCCTCCTACAATGAGCAGTTCTTC.

With respect to this clone: The same CDR3 can be traced to other DNA sequences in this sample. The J gene is TRBJ2-5, the V gene TRBV6-2 or TRBV6-3; D is uncertain. The CDR3 is 14 amino acids. The germline V gene encodes CDR1 MNHEY and CDR2 SVGEGT. V was cut by 2 bases and J by 5 bases, with 12 bases left in between. For the CDR3, the DNA is TGTGCCAGCAGTTACCAGGTGACGAGGGAGACCCAGTACTTC. Its translation: CASSYQVTRETQYF.

The CDR3 region is CSVPDGNTIYF. DNA for the CDR3: TGCAGCGTTCCTGACGGAAACACCATATATTTT. This chain joins TRBV29-1 and TRBJ1-3, with no clear D. CDR3 length equals 11 residues. Germline V gene lookup returns CDR1 SQVTM and CDR2 ANQGSEA. Deletions cut 5 bases from V and 4 bases from J, with 6 bases between. Together with reference TRBV29-1 and TRBJ1-3, the CDR3 gives the full variable domain: SAVISQKPSRDICQRGTSLTIQCQVDSQVTMMFWYRQQPGQSLTLIATANQGSEATYESGFVIDKFPISRPNLTFSTLTVSNMSPEDSSIYLCSVPDGNTIYFGEGSWLTVV.

V usage is TRBV5-5 and J usage is TRBJ2-4; D ambiguous. The CDR3 has 15 amino acids. Germline-derived CDR1 and CDR2 are SGHKS and YYEKEE (reference sequence). Trimming left V 0 bases short and J 0 bases short, with 7 bases between. The CDR3, as DNA: TGTGCCAGCAGCTTGGGCAAGCTAGCCAAAAACATTCAGTACTTC. Amino acids: CASSLGKLAKNIQYF.

A few counts support this clone. This sequence joins TRBV29-1 and TRBJ2-3, with TRBD2 matching over 10 bases. V lost 6 bases to trimming and J lost 1 base; unmatched junction nucleotides: 7. Germline-derived CDR1 and CDR2 are SQVTM and ANQGSEA. The CDR3 covers 15 residues. DNA for the CDR3: TGCAGCGTCTCTCTTACTAGCGGGGGCACAGATACGCAGTATTTT. It is translated as CSVSLTSGGTDTQYF.

The gene calls are TRBV7-9 and TRBJ2-5; 7 nucleotides line up with TRBD1. V lost 4 bases to trimming and J lost 3 bases; unmatched junction nucleotides: 8. CDR1 and CDR2 (germline): SEHNR, FQNEAQ (reference sequence). This CDR3 is 15 amino acids long. The CDR3 loop is CASSSLGQAKETQYF. The CDR3 region has the DNA TGTGCCAGCAGCTCCCTCGGACAGGCGAAAGAGACCCAGTACTTC.

The V call is TRBV6-1, the J call TRBJ2-5; weak D call: TRBD2 (6 bases). Trimming shortened V by 0 bases and J by 4 bases, and 9 bases separated the two germline ends. Per the germline V gene, CDR1 is MNHNS and CDR2 is SASEGT. There are 14 residues in the CDR3. Here the CDR3 reads CASSEAPGRETQYF. CDR3 coding DNA: TGTGCCAGCAGTGAAGCTCCCGGGAGAGAGACCCAGTACTTC.

The V call is TRBV28, the J call TRBJ1-6, with a possible D match to TRBD1 (6 bases). Trimming removed 5 bases at V and 12 bases at J, with 11 bases between. This CDR3 is 12 amino acids long. Per germline, CDR1 MDHEN and CDR2 SYDVKM. The CDR3 nucleotides read TGTGCCAGCAGTCCCGGAGGGGGACCCCTCCACTTT. Its protein product is CASSPGGGPLHF.

As regards this clone: At the DNA level, this CDR3 is encoded by other sequences in the same sample as well. The chain uses TRBV5-1 and TRBJ2-5; no definite D call. The germline CDR1 and CDR2 sequences are SGHRS and YFSETQ. This CDR3 spans 11 amino acids. V was pared by 4 bases and J by 3 bases, with 4 bases between. Written as DNA, the CDR3 is TGCGCCAGCAGCCTGGAAGAGACCCAGTACTTC. This gives the protein CASSLEETQYF.

The chain employs TRBV30 and TRBJ1-4; a possible D gene is TRBD1 (5 bases). With 7 bases removed from V and 5 bases from J, the gap between germline ends came to 11 bases. This CDR3 comprises 12 residues. CDR1 and CDR2 (germline): GTSNPN, SVGIG (reference sequence). CDR3 region: CASTGPNEKLFF. The DNA for the CDR3 is TGTGCCTCGACGGGGCCAAATGAAAAACTGTTTTTT.

The gene calls are TRBV6-1 and TRBJ2-3; D gene uncertain. V lost 2 bases, J lost 0 bases, and 9 bases lay in between. Germline V gene sequence: CDR1 MNHNS, CDR2 SASEGT. The CDR3 covers 15 residues. CDR3 bases: TGTGCCAGCAGTGAATGGGGTAAAAGCACAGATACGCAGTATTTT. This translates into CASSEWGKSTDTQYF.

The genes are TRBV5-6 and TRBJ2-1; 7 positions match TRBD1. After removal of 0 bases from V and 4 bases from J, the junction contained 4 bases not matched to a gene. This CDR3 is 15 amino acids long. Germline V gene data show CDR1 as SGHDT and CDR2 as YYEEEE. The CDR3 sequence is CASSLDGTVYNEQFF. CDR3 bases: TGTGCCAGCAGCTTGGATGGGACAGTTTACAATGAGCAGTTCTTC.

The chain couples TRBV3-1 (or the pseudogene TRBV3-2) to TRBJ2-7; D is unclear. Germline values: CDR1 LGHDT, CDR2 YNNKEL (reference sequence). CDR3 length: 12 amino acids. The germline V and J ends were trimmed by 2 bases and 4 bases, with 6 bases remaining between them. The CDR3 sequence: CASSQIAYEQYF. The CDR3 bases are TGTGCCAGCAGCCAAATCGCTTACGAGCAGTACTTC.

Details on this clone: Other nucleotide sequences in the sample specify the same CDR3. This chain connects TRBV2 to TRBJ2-1, with D hard to call. The CDR3 sequence is 11 residues long. V was cut by 3 bases and J by 7 bases, with 4 bases left in between. Germline values: CDR1 SNHLY, CDR2 FYNNEI. As DNA, the CDR3 is TGTGCCAGCAGTGAGTGGAATGAGCAGTTCTTC. Its protein product is CASSEWNEQFF.

The CDR3 nucleotides are TGTGCCACCAGCAGAGAGCGGGGGGGTGGGACCCACGAGCAGTACTTC. Encoded protein: CATSRERGGGTHEQYF. This rearrangement joins TRBV15 to TRBJ2-7; 9 nucleotides align to TRBD2. CDR1 is LNHNV and CDR2 is YYDKDF in the germline V gene (reference sequence). CDR3 size: 16 residues. J gave up 5 bases and V 0 bases, and 8 bases lay outside the gene matches. The entire variable domain, with the rest obtained from reference TRBV15 and TRBJ2-7, is as follows: DAMVIQNPRYQVTQFGKPVTLSCSQTLNHNVMYWYQQKSSQAPKLLFHYYDKDFNNEADTPDNFQSRRPNTSFCFLDIRSPGLGDTAMYLCATSRERGGGTHEQYFGPGTRLTVT.

V gene TRBV19 combines with J gene TRBJ2-1; D is perhaps TRBD1 or TRBD2 (5 bases each). The CDR3 loop spans 15 amino acids. Trimming stripped 3 bases from V and 6 bases from J, with 15 bases between. Looked up from germline, CDR1 is LNHDA and CDR2 is SQIVND (reference sequence). The CDR3 is CASSMGVVRGNEQFF. The DNA for the CDR3 is TGTGCCAGTAGTATGGGGGTTGTGCGCGGCAATGAGCAGTTCTTC.

The sample holds one count of this clone. The chain recombines TRBV28 with TRBJ2-7; 8 bases line up with TRBD1. The V gene's germline CDR1 is MDHEN and CDR2 SYDVKM. Trimming took 3 bases from V and 7 from J; bases not matched to a gene: 8. This CDR3 is built from 14 residues. The CDR3 nucleotides read TGTGCCAGCAGTTTGGACAGGGTCCTACGAGAGCAGTACTTC. This codes for CASSLDRVLREQYF.

J is TRBJ2-5 and V is TRBV2, with 13 bases aligning to TRBD2. V gave up 8 bases and J gave up 5 bases; unmatched junction bases: 8. CDR1 and CDR2 from the germline V gene are SNHLY and FYNNEI. The CDR3 covers 15 residues. CDR3 amino acids: CASGGTSGIWETQYF. Written as DNA, the CDR3 is TGTGCCAGCGGGGGGACTAGCGGGATTTGGGAGACCCAGTACTTC.

CDR3 nucleotides: TGTGCCAGCAGCCTCAACCTCAGAGGGGGGAATGAGCAGTTCTTC. This codes for CASSLNLRGGNEQFF. V gene TRBV3-1 (or the pseudogene TRBV3-2) combines with J gene TRBJ2-1; D possibly uses TRBD1 or TRBD2 (6 bases each). The V end lost 4 bases, the J end lost 7 bases, and 17 bases lay between the germline ends. Germline lookup yields CDR1 LGHDT and CDR2 YNNKEL (reference sequence). The CDR3 runs to 15 residues.

V is TRBV6-1 and J is TRBJ2-7; the D gene is possibly TRBD1 (6 bases). Between the trimmed V and J ends, which lost 2 bases and 0 bases, there was a span of 11 bases. The CDR3 extends over 15 amino acids. Germline lookup yields CDR1 MNHNS and CDR2 SASEGT. The CDR3 DNA sequence: TGTGCCAGCAGTGAACGGTGGGACAACTCCTACGAGCAGTACTTC. It encodes CASSERWDNSYEQYF.

The V call is TRBV25-1, the J call TRBJ1-2; 12 bases map to TRBD1. Germline V gene data show CDR1 as MGHDK and CDR2 as SYGVNS. The CDR3 has 15 residues. Trimming at V came to 1 base and at J to 9 bases, leaving 6 bases not matched to a gene. CDR3: CASSESGTGGVSYTF. The CDR3 coding sequence is TGTGCCAGCAGTGAATCAGGGACAGGGGGCGTGAGCTACACCTTC.